The next 14 T cell receptor beta chains were all read from a single sample in a study of T-cell reconstitution after alpha-beta-depleted transplantation in children. A library of TCRbeta sequences, prepared with unique molecular identifiers, was generated. TCRdb re-called the PCR reads through MiXCR, storing one row per CDR3 protein. The sample has some 350,000 distinct CDR3 sequences; 9% to 12% are singletons. Sample: PBMCs from the stem cell graft donor, taken from the stem cell graft. The receptors derive from a human donor who donated a stem cell graft to a child with acute lymphoblastic leukemia.

The rearrangement joins TRBV7-9 to TRBJ1-4; TRBD1 might be the D (6 bases). The CDR3 runs 14 residues. Trimming removed 5 bases at V and 3 bases at J, with 10 bases between. The V gene's germline CDR1 is SEHNR and CDR2 FQNEAQ (reference sequence). The CDR3 spells CASSRGGANEKLFF. In DNA form, the CDR3 reads TGTGCCAGCAGCCGAGGGGGAGCTAATGAAAAACTGTTTTTT.

There are a few counts of this clonotype. The CDR3 spells CASSSAGGSYNEQFF. The CDR3 DNA follows: TGTGCCAGCAGTTCGGCAGGGGGCTCCTACAATGAGCAGTTCTTC. The V gene is TRBV27, the J gene TRBJ2-1, with TRBD1 identical over 7 bases. The CDR3 is made up of 15 amino acids. V dropped 4 bases and J dropped 0; count of bases not matched to a gene: 3. CDR1 is MNHEY and CDR2 is SMNVEV in the germline V gene (reference sequence).

This clonotype was observed many times. The genes are TRBV15 and TRBJ2-1, with D perhaps assigned TRBD1 or TRBD2 (5 bases each). The CDR3 is 15 residues long. Trimming left V 0 bases short and J 4 bases short, with 10 bases between. Germline CDR1 reads LNHNV; CDR2 reads YYDKDF (reference sequence). CDR3 protein: CATSRDGDVYNEQFF. DNA for the CDR3: TGTGCCACCAGCAGAGACGGGGACGTATACAATGAGCAGTTCTTC.

At least ten counts were recorded for this clonotype. The rearrangement links TRBV6-5 to TRBJ2-7; D is unresolved. This CDR3 has 15 residues. V lost 2 bases and J lost 1, with 12 bases in between. Germline-derived CDR1 and CDR2 are MNHEY and SVGAGI. In DNA form, the CDR3 reads TGTGCCAGCAGTTACGCCGGCGACTTATCCTACGAGCAGTACTTC. The encoded protein is CASSYAGDLSYEQYF.

This clonotype was recorded many times. V gene TRBV28 combines with J gene TRBJ2-1, with TRBD1 matching 8 bases. Germline lookup yields CDR1 MDHEN and CDR2 SYDVKM. This CDR3 region has 21 residues. The trim removed 3 bases at V and 2 bases at J, leaving 21 bases unmatched. The CDR3 region is CASSFFLSGQGPGDAYNEQFF. The CDR3 bases are TGTGCCAGCAGTTTCTTCCTGAGCGGACAGGGCCCCGGTGATGCCTACAATGAGCAGTTCTTC. Complete variable domain (other parts from reference TRBV28 and TRBJ2-1): DVKVTQSSRYLVKRTGEKVFLECVQDMDHENMFWYRQDPGLGLRLIYFSYDVKMKEKGDIPEGYSVSREKKERFSLILESASTNQTSMYLCASSFFLSGQGPGDAYNEQFFGPGTRLTVL.

This clonotype was observed many times. The V and J genes are TRBV28 and TRBJ2-5, with D unclear. Between the trimmed V and J ends, which lost 3 bases and 1 base, there was a span of 6 bases. CDR1 and CDR2 (germline): MDHEN, SYDVKM. There are 13 residues in the CDR3. Here the CDR3 reads CASSFGLQETQYF. The DNA of the CDR3 is TGTGCCAGCAGTTTCGGTCTCCAAGAGACCCAGTACTTC.

The chain employs TRBV15 and TRBJ1-4; TRBD1 aligns across 8 bases. The CDR3 is made up of 15 amino acids. V was clipped by 5 bases and J by 5 bases; unmatched bases: 7. Germline loops: CDR1 LNHNV, CDR2 YYDKDF (reference sequence). As DNA, the CDR3 is TGTGCCACCAGCGGAAGGGACAGGCGAAATGAAAAACTGTTTTTT. Residues: CATSGRDRRNEKLFF.

The chain recombines TRBV5-1 with TRBJ2-7, with TRBD2 identical over 10 bases. V gave up 2 bases and J gave up 1 base; unmatched junction bases: 3. Per germline, CDR1 SGHRS and CDR2 YFSETQ. CDR3 length: 15 amino acids. The CDR3 DNA reads TGCGCCAGCAGCTTCCAGCGGGAGGGTTCCTACGAGCAGTACTTC. This sequence encodes CASSFQREGSYEQYF.

This clonotype was counted only a few times. The V gene is TRBV6-2 or TRBV6-3, the J gene TRBJ1-1, with no clear D. CDR3 length: 13 amino acids. V lost 10 bases and J 1 base, leaving 13 bases between the germline ends. Germline CDR1 MNHEY, CDR2 SVGEGT. The CDR3 protein is CATSYTTNTEAFF. Written as DNA, the CDR3 is TGTGCCACCTCGTACACTACGAACACTGAAGCTTTCTTT.

This clonotype was detected a few times. The chain carries TRBV4-2 and TRBJ2-1; no firm D call. Looked up from germline, CDR1 is LGHNA and CDR2 is YNFKEQ. Between the trimmed V and J ends, which lost 5 bases and 9 bases, there was a span of 11 bases. The CDR3 extends over 12 amino acids. This CDR3 reads CASSSNHGEQFF. CDR3 coding DNA: TGTGCCAGCAGCTCTAATCACGGTGAGCAGTTCTTC.

This clonotype was seen only a few times. The genes are TRBV6-2 or TRBV6-3 and TRBJ2-3; tentative D call: TRBD2 (6 bases). Per the germline V gene, CDR1 is MNHEY and CDR2 is SVGEGT. CDR3 length: 13 amino acids. Deletions cut 8 bases from V and 9 bases from J, with 18 bases between. DNA for the CDR3: TGTGCCAGCTGGAGGTCGGGGGAACGGACGCAGTATTTT. Translating gives CASWRSGERTQYF.

The gene calls are TRBV7-8 and TRBJ2-1, with 12 nucleotides matching TRBD2. V trimming: 3 bases; J trimming: 0 bases; junction bases outside the gene matches: 12. This CDR3 contains 20 residues. Germline-derived CDR1 and CDR2 are SGHVS and FQNEAQ. This CDR3 reads CASSLPRGLAGPSSYNEQFF. CDR3 in DNA: TGTGCCAGCAGCTTGCCCCGCGGACTAGCGGGGCCAAGCTCCTACAATGAGCAGTTCTTC.

This clonotype came up a few times. This chain joins TRBV5-1 and TRBJ2-1, with no clear D. This CDR3 spans 13 amino acids. Trimming shortened V by 7 bases and J by 2 bases, and 10 bases separated the two germline ends. The germline gives CDR1 SGHRS, CDR2 YFSETQ. CDR3 residues: CASRLPPYNEQFF. The DNA for the CDR3 is TGCGCCAGCCGGCTCCCTCCCTACAATGAGCAGTTCTTC. The variable domain in full, completed from reference TRBV5-1 and TRBJ2-1, reads KAGVTQTPRYLIKTRGQQVTLSCSPISGHRSVSWYQQTPGQGLQFLFEYFSETQRNKGNFPGRFSGRQFSNSRSEMNVSTLELGDSALYLCASRLPPYNEQFFGPGTRLTVL.

This clonotype was picked up many times. This sequence joins TRBV5-1 and TRBJ1-1; D perhaps matches TRBD1 (5 bases). The CDR3 totals 14 residues. Trimming took off 5 bases at V and 5 bases at J, with 16 bases between the two ends. The germline CDR1 and CDR2 sequences are SGHRS and YFSETQ. For the CDR3, the DNA is TGCGCCAGCAGGGACGGGGGAGGGTTGACTGAAGCTTTCTTT. Translation gives CASRDGGGLTEAFF.